These T cell receptor beta chains were read from a single sample in a study of OX40 agonist ivuxolimab in advanced cancers. The repertoire was sequenced with immunoSEQ multiplex PCR; TCRdb's copy has only in-frame clones and lacks some. The table shows about 80,000 clones, with 80% to 95% occurring only once. The sequencing used CD4+ or CD8+ T cells sorted from blood, collected in a trial of the OX40 agonist ivuxolimab. The receptors originated from an adult with an advanced solid tumor such as melanoma, head and neck, liver or kidney cancer. The CDR3 runs from the conserved cysteine through the conserved F or W. A D gene is named only where the DNA matches it firmly. Some rows have no size entry. The others give once, few or many, or a class for an expanded clone.

v_call,j_call,d_call,clone_size,cdr3_nt,cdr3_aa
TRBV6-4,TRBJ2-1,TRBD1,-,TGTGCCAGCAGTGACGCCCGGACAGGGTTTAATGAGCAGTTCTTC,CASSDARTGFNEQFF
TRBV5-1,TRBJ2-5,-,once,TGCGCCAGCAGCTTGGGGGGGGCGGAGACCCAGTACTTC,CASSLGGAETQYF
TRBV10-2,TRBJ2-5,-,-,TGCGCCAGCAGTCAGGGAGGGGGTAAAGAGACCCAGTACTTC,CASSQGGGKETQYF
TRBV5-1,TRBJ1-4,TRBD1,-,TGCGCCAGCAGCTTACCGACAGGGGGTAATGAAAAACTGTTTTTT,CASSLPTGGNEKLFF
TRBV28,TRBJ1-5,TRBD1,-,TGTGCCAGCAGAGGGGGACAGGGAGGGGTTTGGGGCAATCAGCCCCAGCATTTT,CASRGGQGGVWGNQPQHF
TRBV28,TRBJ1-4,TRBD1,-,TGTGCCAGCAGTGACCTCGTCTTCAGGGGGCTATTGGAAAAACTGTTTTTT,CASSDLVFRGLLEKLFF
TRBV7-6,TRBJ1-1,-,-,TGTGCCAGCAGCCTGAACAGTATTTACACTGAAGCTTTCTTT,CASSLNSIYTEAFF
TRBV10-2,TRBJ2-1,TRBD2,-,TGCGCCAGCAGTGTTCTAGCGGGAGATAATGAGCAGTTCTTC,CASSVLAGDNEQFF
TRBV19,TRBJ1-5,-,-,TGTGCCAGTAGTCTCGGACCAAATCAGCCCCAGCATTTT,CASSLGPNQPQHF
TRBV6-1,TRBJ2-2,-,-,TGTGCCAGCAGTCAGGGGATCGGGGAGCTGTTTTTT,CASSQGIGELFF
TRBV29-1,TRBJ1-2,-,-,TGCAGCGTTGGTGAAGGAACTAACTATGGCTACACCTTC,CSVGEGTNYGYTF
TRBV6-5,TRBJ2-3,-,-,TGTGCCACCTCCAGGGACTCACAAGATACGCAGTATTTT,CATSRDSQDTQYF
TRBV18,TRBJ1-5,-,few,TGTGCCAGCTCACCAATGTGGGACCAGCCCCAGCATTTT,CASSPMWDQPQHF
TRBV11-1,TRBJ1-1,-,-,TGTGCCAGCAGCCCCCCCCAAAACACTGAAGCTTTCTTT,CASSPPQNTEAFF
TRBV6-5,TRBJ2-2,-,-,TGTGCCAGCAGTCAGTCAGGGGGAGGCGGGGAGCTGTTTTTT,CASSQSGGGGELFF
TRBV5-1,TRBJ2-3,TRBD2,few,TGCGCCAGCAGTTCCCGGGGGGAGGATACGCAGTATTTT,CASSSRGEDTQYF
TRBV14,TRBJ2-1,TRBD2,-,TGTGCCAGCAGCCTTCTAGCGGGGGGTTACAATGAGCAGTTCTTC,CASSLLAGGYNEQFF
TRBV25-1,TRBJ1-1,-,-,TGTGCCAGCAGTGATCCCGGGACAATGAACACTGAAGCTTTCTTT,CASSDPGTMNTEAFF
TRBV23-1,TRBJ2-7,TRBD1,-,TGCGCCAGCAGTCAAACCAAAGACAGGGCTACTTCCTACGAGCAGTACTTC,CASSQTKDRATSYEQYF
TRBV5-4,TRBJ1-1,-,-,TGTGCCAGCACGATGGGAGACACTCGGAACACTGAAGCTTTCTTT,CASTMGDTRNTEAFF
TRBV6-5,TRBJ1-5,-,once,TGTGCCAGCAAGGGTAGCATGGAATATCAGCCCCAGCATTTT,CASKGSMEYQPQHF
TRBV6-6,TRBJ2-1,-,once,TGTGCCAGCAGTTATGGGAGGGGGGGCTCCTACAATGAGCAGTTCTTC,CASSYGRGGSYNEQFF
TRBV7-9,TRBJ2-1,-,-,TGTGCCAGCAGCCCGGGATTTAGGAATGAGCAGTTCTTC,CASSPGFRNEQFF
TRBV19,TRBJ1-2,-,once,TGTGCCAGTGGCAAGGCGGGCGCAGCCAACTATGGCTACACCTTC,CASGKAGAANYGYTF
TRBV6-5,TRBJ2-3,-,-,TGTGCCAGCAGCCCTTGGCCCACAGATACGCAGTATTTT,CASSPWPTDTQYF
TRBV18,TRBJ1-2,-,-,TGTGCCAGCTCACCAGGGACGGAGAACTATGGCTACACCTTC,CASSPGTENYGYTF
TRBV28,TRBJ2-1,TRBD2,-,TGTGCCAGCAGTTCTCCGGGACTAGCGGATCGACAGGACGAGCAGTTCTTC,CASSSPGLADRQDEQFF
TRBV18,TRBJ2-2,-,-,TGTGCCAGCTCACCAATGACCCTCACCGCCGGGGAGCTGTTTTTT,CASSPMTLTAGELFF
TRBV5-1,TRBJ2-1,-,-,TGCGCCAGCAGGGAAAACAATGAGCAGTTCTTC,CASRENNEQFF
TRBV7-3,TRBJ2-1,-,-,TGTGCCAGCAGCCCGGGTGGGGGCAATGAGCAGTTCTTC,CASSPGGGNEQFF
TRBV7-3,TRBJ2-3,TRBD2,-,TGTGCCAGCAGCTTAACCGGGACTAGCCTCCTGACTAGCACAGATACGCAGTATTTT,CASSLTGTSLLTSTDTQYF
TRBV7-9,TRBJ1-1,-,few,TGTGCCAGCAGCTTTATTGCAGAAAACACTGAAGCTTTCTTT,CASSFIAENTEAFF
TRBV10-3,TRBJ1-5,-,-,TGTGCCATCAGTGAGAGGGTAAATCAGCCCCAGCATTTT,CAISERVNQPQHF
TRBV28,TRBJ1-1,-,once,TGTGCCAGCAGCAGTACGGTCACTGAAGCTTTCTTT,CASSSTVTEAFF
TRBV7-2,TRBJ1-2,-,-,TGTGCCAGCAGCTTAGTCCACGGGGGCTATGGCTACACCTTC,CASSLVHGGYGYTF
TRBV18,TRBJ2-7,-,-,TGTGCCAGCTCACCACAGGGCCATACGATCTCCTACGAGCAGTACTTC,CASSPQGHTISYEQYF
TRBV15,TRBJ2-5,TRBD2,-,TGTGCCACCAGCTTGGGAGGGACTAGCGGGAACCAAGAGACCCAGTACTTC,CATSLGGTSGNQETQYF
TRBV5-1,TRBJ2-7,TRBD2,-,TGCGCCAGCAGTGATGCTAGCGGGGGGCGGGAGCAGTACTTC,CASSDASGGREQYF
TRBV5-6,TRBJ2-5,TRBD2,few,TGTGCCAGCAGCTTGGTTGAAGCGGGGGAGACCCAGTACTTC,CASSLVEAGETQYF
TRBV5-1,TRBJ2-1,-,-,TGCGCCAGCAGCTTGGAACAGGGAAACAATGAGCAGTTCTTC,CASSLEQGNNEQFF